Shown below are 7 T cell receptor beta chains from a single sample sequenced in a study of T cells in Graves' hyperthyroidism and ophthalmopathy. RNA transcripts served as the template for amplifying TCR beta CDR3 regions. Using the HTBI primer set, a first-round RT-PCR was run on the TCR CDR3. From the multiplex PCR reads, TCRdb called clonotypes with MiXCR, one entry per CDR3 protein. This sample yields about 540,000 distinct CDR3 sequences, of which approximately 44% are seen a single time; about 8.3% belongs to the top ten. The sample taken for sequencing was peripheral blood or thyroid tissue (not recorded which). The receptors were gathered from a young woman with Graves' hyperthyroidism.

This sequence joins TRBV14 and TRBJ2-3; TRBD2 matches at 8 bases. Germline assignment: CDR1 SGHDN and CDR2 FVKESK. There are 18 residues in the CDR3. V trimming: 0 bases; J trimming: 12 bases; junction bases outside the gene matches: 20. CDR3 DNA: TGTGCCAGCAGCCAAGATAATAGCGGGATCCTTGGCCGAGGGGCACAGTATTTT. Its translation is CASSQDNSGILGRGAQYF.

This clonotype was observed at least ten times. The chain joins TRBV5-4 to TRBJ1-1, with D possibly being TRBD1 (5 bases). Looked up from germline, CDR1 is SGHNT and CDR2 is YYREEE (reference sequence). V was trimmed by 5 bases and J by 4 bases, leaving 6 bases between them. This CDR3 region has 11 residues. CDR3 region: CASRGLTEAFF. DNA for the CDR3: TGTGCCAGCAGGGGACTCACTGAAGCTTTCTTT.

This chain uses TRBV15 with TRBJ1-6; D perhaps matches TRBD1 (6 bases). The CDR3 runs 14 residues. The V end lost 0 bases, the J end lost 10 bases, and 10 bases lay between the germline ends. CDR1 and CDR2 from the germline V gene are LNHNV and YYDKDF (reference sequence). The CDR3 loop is CATSRDPTGSPLHF. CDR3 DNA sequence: TGTGCCACCAGCAGAGACCCAACAGGGTCACCCCTCCACTTT.

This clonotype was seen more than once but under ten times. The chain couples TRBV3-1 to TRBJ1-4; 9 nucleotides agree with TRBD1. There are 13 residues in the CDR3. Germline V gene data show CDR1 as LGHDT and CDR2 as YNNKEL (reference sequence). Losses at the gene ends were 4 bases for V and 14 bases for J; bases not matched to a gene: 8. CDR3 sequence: CASSPPRDRVLFF. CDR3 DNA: TGTGCCAGCAGCCCGCCGCGGGACAGGGTTCTGTTTTTT. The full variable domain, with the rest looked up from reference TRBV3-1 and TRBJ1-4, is DTAVSQTPKYLVTQMGNDKSIKCEQNLGHDTMYWYKQDSKKFLKIMFSYNNKELIINETVPNRFSPKSPDKAHLNLHINSLELGDSAVYFCASSPPRDRVLFFGSGTQLSVL.

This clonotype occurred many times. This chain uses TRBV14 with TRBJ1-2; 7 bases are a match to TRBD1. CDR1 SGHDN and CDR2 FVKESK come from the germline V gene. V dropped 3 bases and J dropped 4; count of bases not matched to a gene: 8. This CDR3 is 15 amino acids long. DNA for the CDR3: TGTGCCAGCAGCCACTCCCGACAGGGCGGCTATGGCTACACCTTC. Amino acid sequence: CASSHSRQGGYGYTF.

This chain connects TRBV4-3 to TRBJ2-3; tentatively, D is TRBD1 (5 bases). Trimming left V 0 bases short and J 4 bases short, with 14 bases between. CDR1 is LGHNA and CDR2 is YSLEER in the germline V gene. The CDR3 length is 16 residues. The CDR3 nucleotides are TGCGCCAGCAGCCAAGATGGTGCCAGGGTGGCAGATACGCAGTATTTT. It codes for CASSQDGARVADTQYF.

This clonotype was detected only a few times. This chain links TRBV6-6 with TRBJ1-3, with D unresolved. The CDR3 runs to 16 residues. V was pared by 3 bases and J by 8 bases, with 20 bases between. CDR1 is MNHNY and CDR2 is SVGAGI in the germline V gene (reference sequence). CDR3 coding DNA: TGTGCCAGCAGTTATAAACTTGGGTCGAAACGGGACACCATATATTTT. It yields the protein CASSYKLGSKRDTIYF.